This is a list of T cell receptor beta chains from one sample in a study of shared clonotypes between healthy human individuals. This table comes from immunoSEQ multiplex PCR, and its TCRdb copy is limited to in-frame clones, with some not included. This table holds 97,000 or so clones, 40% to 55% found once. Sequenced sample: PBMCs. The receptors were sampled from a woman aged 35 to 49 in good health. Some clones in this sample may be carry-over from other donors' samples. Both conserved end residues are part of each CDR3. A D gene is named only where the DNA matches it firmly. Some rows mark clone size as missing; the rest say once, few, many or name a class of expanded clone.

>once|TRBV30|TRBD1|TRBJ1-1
CATGTENTEAFF
TGTGCCACTGGGACAGAGAACACTGAAGCTTTCTTT
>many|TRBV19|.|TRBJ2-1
CASSGLGTSEQFF
TGTGCCAGTAGTGGCCTAGGAACAAGTGAGCAGTTCTTC
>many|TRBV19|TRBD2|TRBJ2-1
CASTTPGLAGANEQFF
TGTGCCAGTACCACGCCGGGACTAGCGGGGGCCAATGAGCAGTTCTTC
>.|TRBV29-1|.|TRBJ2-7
CSVEGQTDYEQYF
TGCAGCGTTGAAGGGCAGACGGACTACGAGCAGTACTTC
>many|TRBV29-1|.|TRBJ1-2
CSVEDEGRAGGYTF
TGCAGCGTTGAAGATGAGGGCAGGGCAGGCGGCTACACCTTC
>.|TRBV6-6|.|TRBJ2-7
CASMDRTRGYEQYF
TGTGCCAGCATGGATAGGACTCGGGGCTACGAGCAGTACTTC
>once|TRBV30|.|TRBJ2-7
CAWGYRSYEQYF
TGTGCCTGGGGGTATAGATCCTACGAGCAGTACTTC
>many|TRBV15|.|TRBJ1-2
CATSREQANYGYTF
TGTGCCACCAGCAGAGAACAGGCTAACTATGGCTACACCTTC
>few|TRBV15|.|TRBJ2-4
CATSRALMENIQYF
TGTGCCACCAGCAGAGCACTTATGGAAAACATTCAGTACTTC
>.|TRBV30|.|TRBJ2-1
CAWSQTSFEQFF
TGTGCCTGGAGTCAAACTAGTTTTGAGCAGTTCTTC
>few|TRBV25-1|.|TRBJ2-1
CASTEWGYNEQFF
TGTGCCAGCACCGAGTGGGGTTACAATGAGCAGTTCTTC
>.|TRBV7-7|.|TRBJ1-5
CASSANRDQPQHF
TGTGCTAGCAGCGCCAACAGGGATCAGCCCCAGCATTTT
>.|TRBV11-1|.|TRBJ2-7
CASSFLRYSPYEQYF
TGTGCCAGCAGTTTCCTCCGCTACTCACCCTACGAGCAGTACTTC
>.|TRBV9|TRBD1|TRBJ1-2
CASSLPAGQGYGYTF
TGTGCCAGCAGCCTTCCCGCGGGACAGGGATATGGCTACACCTTC
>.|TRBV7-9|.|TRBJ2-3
CASSLDGLGPDTQYF
TGTGCCAGCAGCTTAGACGGGCTGGGCCCAGATACGCAGTATTTT
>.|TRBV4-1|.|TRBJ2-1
CASSVSGEQFF
TGCGCCAGCAGTGTATCAGGGGAGCAGTTCTTC
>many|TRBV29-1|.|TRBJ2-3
CSGRDGGITDTQYF
TGCAGCGGCCGGGACGGAGGAATCACAGATACGCAGTATTTT
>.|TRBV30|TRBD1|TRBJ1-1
CAWRWGQGDTEAFF
TGTGCCTGGAGGTGGGGACAGGGGGATACTGAAGCTTTCTTT
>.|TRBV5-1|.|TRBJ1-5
CASSLAGDNNQPQHF
TGCGCCAGCAGCTTGGCGGGTGATAACAATCAGCCCCAGCATTTT
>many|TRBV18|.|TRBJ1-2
CASSEDRANYGYTF
TGTGCCAGCTCAGAGGACAGAGCAAACTATGGCTACACCTTC
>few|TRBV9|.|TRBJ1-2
CASSPGGAASYGYTF
TGTGCCAGCAGCCCCGGGGGGGCAGCCTCCTATGGCTACACCTTC
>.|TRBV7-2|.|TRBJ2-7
CASSLGDGYEQYF
TGTGCCAGCAGCTTAGGTGATGGCTACGAGCAGTACTTC